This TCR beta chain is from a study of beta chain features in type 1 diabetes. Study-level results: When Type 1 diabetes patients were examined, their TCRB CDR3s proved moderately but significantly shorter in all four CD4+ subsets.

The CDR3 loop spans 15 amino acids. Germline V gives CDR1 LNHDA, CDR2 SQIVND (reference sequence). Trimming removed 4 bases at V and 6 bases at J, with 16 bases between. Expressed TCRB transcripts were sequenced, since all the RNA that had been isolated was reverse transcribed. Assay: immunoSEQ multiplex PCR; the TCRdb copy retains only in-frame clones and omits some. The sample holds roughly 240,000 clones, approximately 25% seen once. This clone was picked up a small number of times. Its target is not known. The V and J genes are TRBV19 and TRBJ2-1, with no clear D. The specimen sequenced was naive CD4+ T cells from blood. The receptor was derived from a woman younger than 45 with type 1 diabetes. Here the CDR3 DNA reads TGTGCCAGTAGTAACCCGGGTAGTCCCGGCAATGAGCAGTTCTTC. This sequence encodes CASSNPGSPGNEQFF.